A selection of T cell receptor beta chains follows, all from one sample in a study of blood T cell repertoires in COVID-19. TCRdb's copy holds only in-frame clones and misses some; the assay was immunoSEQ multiplex PCR. The table has more than 250,000 clones, more than 85% seen once. The sequencing input was PBMCs or T cells enriched from blood (not recorded which). Receptor source: a woman between 25 and 40 years old who had recovered from COVID-19. Each CDR3 is given with its conserved first and last residue. The D gene is left open where the match is weak. A clone size is listed for some rows: how often the clone was seen (once, few, many), or a class if it is expanded.

.	14	TRBV5-6	TRBD1	TRBJ1-5	TGTGCCAGCAGCTTGGGCGACAGGGACCAGCCCCAGCATTTT	CASSLGDRDQPQHF
.	13	TRBV4-3	TRBD1	TRBJ1-2	TGCGCCAGCAGCCATAAGACAGGGCTCGGCTACACCTTC	CASSHKTGLGYTF
.	13	TRBV7-2	.	TRBJ1-2	TGTGCCACCTGGGGCGGGGGCTCGATTGGCTACACCTTC	CATWGGGSIGYTF
.	14	TRBV28	.	TRBJ1-2	TGTGCCAGCAGTTTACAGGGACTCAACTATGGCTACACCTTC	CASSLQGLNYGYTF
.	16	TRBV2	TRBD2	TRBJ2-3	TGTGCCAGCAGTCCCGGGACTAGCATTAGCACAGATACGCAGTATTTT	CASSPGTSISTDTQYF
.	16	TRBV5-1	TRBD1	TRBJ2-2	TGCGCCAGCAAAAAGAGGGACAGGGGGCGAGGCGGGGAGCTGTTTTTT	CASKKRDRGRGGELFF
.	14	TRBV7-2	.	TRBJ1-2	TGTGCCAGCAGCTCCTCGGACATCAGCTATGGCTACACCTTC	CASSSSDISYGYTF
once	13	TRBV7-3	TRBD2	TRBJ2-7	TGTGCCAGCAGCTTACGGGGGGGCGACGAGCAGTACTTC	CASSLRGGDEQYF
.	13	TRBV28	.	TRBJ1-2	TGTGCCAGCAGTTACAGGGCCAACTATGGCTACACCTTC	CASSYRANYGYTF
.	13	TRBV12-3/TRBV12-4	TRBD2	TRBJ2-5	TGTGCCACCTCAGGGACTAGCGGTGAGACCCAGTACTTC	CATSGTSGETQYF
.	13	TRBV5-6	.	TRBJ1-1	TGTGCCAGCCAGGGGAGAGCGAACACTGAAGCTTTCTTT	CASQGRANTEAFF
.	16	TRBV19	.	TRBJ1-1	TGTGCCAGTAGTACGACCCCACAGGGACGTAGCACTGAAGCTTTCTTT	CASSTTPQGRSTEAFF
.	16	TRBV3-1/TRBV3-2	TRBD2	TRBJ2-7	TGTGCCAGCAGCCAAGGTCTAGCGGGAGGTGGTTCCGAGCAGTACTTC	CASSQGLAGGGSEQYF
.	15	TRBV2	.	TRBJ2-7	TGTGCCAGCAGTAACCAGGGTCCCGGTGCGAACGAGCAGTACTTC	CASSNQGPGANEQYF
.	15	TRBV18	TRBD1	TRBJ1-2	TGTGCCAGCTCTCAAGGACAGGGAAGAGGTTATGGCTACACCTTC	CASSQGQGRGYGYTF
once	13	TRBV28	.	TRBJ1-4	TGTGCCAGCAGCGGACAGCTGAATGAAAAACTGTTTTTT	CASSGQLNEKLFF
.	13	TRBV7-3	TRBD2	TRBJ2-7	TGTGCCAGCAGCTTGTGGGAGGGATACGAGCAGTACTTC	CASSLWEGYEQYF
.	16	TRBV7-2	TRBD2	TRBJ2-7	TGTGCCAGCAGCTTATTTCTAGCGGCGAGCTCCTACGAGCAGTACTTC	CASSLFLAASSYEQYF
.	14	TRBV2	.	TRBJ1-1	TGTGCCAGCCAAAACCTCAGGGTGAACACTGAAGCTTTCTTT	CASQNLRVNTEAFF
once	13	TRBV11-2	TRBD1	TRBJ1-1	TGTGCCAGCAGCCCCACCCCGGACAGGGTAGCTTTCTTT	CASSPTPDRVAFF
.	13	TRBV29-1	.	TRBJ1-1	TGCAGCGTTGATTGGGGGCCGGACACTGAAGCTTTCTTT	CSVDWGPDTEAFF
.	18	TRBV4-3	.	TRBJ1-5	TGCGCCAGCAGCCAAGATTTAGGCGGACAGTATAGCAATCAGCCCCAGCATTTT	CASSQDLGGQYSNQPQHF
once	15	TRBV15	TRBD2	TRBJ2-7	TGTGCCACCAGCAGAATCGTCAGCGGGGGGGCTGAGCAGTACTTC	CATSRIVSGGAEQYF
.	15	TRBV9	TRBD1	TRBJ2-2	TGTGCCAGCAGCTTAGGGACAGGGGGAACCGGGGAGCTGTTTTTT	CASSLGTGGTGELFF
.	16	TRBV5-6	TRBD1	TRBJ1-1	TGTGCCAGCAGCTTGGGCCCAGGACAGGGGGGACTTTGGGCTTTCTTT	CASSLGPGQGGLWAFF
once	16	TRBV5-5	TRBD1	TRBJ1-2	TGTGCCAGCAGCTTTGGGACAGGAGGTTCTAACTATGGCTACACCTTC	CASSFGTGGSNYGYTF